The 22 T cell receptor beta chains listed next were all sequenced from one sample in a study of STAT5B mutations in CD4+ large granular lymphocyte leukemia. The repertoire was sequenced with immunoSEQ multiplex PCR; TCRdb's copy has only in-frame clones and lacks some. The sample shows fewer than 40,000 clones, about four fifths of them seen only once. Sequenced sample: CD4+ T cells from blood buffy coats. The receptors derive from a human donor in good health.

The chain has TRBV30 and TRBJ2-3; D unclear. CDR1 and CDR2 from the germline V gene are GTSNPN and SVGIG (reference sequence). V lost 3 bases to trimming and J lost 3 bases, with 4 bases between them. This CDR3 region has 11 residues. Written as DNA, the CDR3 is TGTGCCTGGAGCCTGACAGATACGCAGTATTTT. Protein: CAWSLTDTQYF.

The rearrangement links TRBV6-5 to TRBJ1-5, with 7 bases fitting TRBD1. Germline V gene data show CDR1 as MNHEY and CDR2 as SVGAGI. After removal of 2 bases from V and 3 bases from J, the junction contained 4 bases not matched to a gene. This CDR3 has 15 residues. The CDR3 here is CASSYKGQNNQPQHF. CDR3 DNA sequence: TGTGCCAGCAGTTACAAGGGACAGAACAATCAGCCCCAGCATTTT.

The chain couples TRBV19 to TRBJ2-2; possible D gene TRBD1, 6 bases. The germline V gene encodes CDR1 LNHDA and CDR2 SQIVND (reference sequence). This CDR3 region has 13 residues. V was trimmed by 4 bases and J by 5 bases, leaving 8 bases between them. The CDR3 sequence: CASSSQGTGELFF. The CDR3 DNA reads as TGTGCCAGTAGTAGCCAGGGGACCGGGGAGCTGTTTTTT.

The rearrangement joins TRBV6-9 to TRBJ1-2; no clear D. CDR1 is MNHGY and CDR2 is SVAAGI in the germline V gene. V lost 2 bases and J 0 bases, leaving 7 bases between the germline ends. The CDR3 covers 14 residues. CDR3 DNA sequence: TGTGCCAGCAGTTATGGACTTACTAACTATGGCTACACCTTC. It translates to CASSYGLTNYGYTF.

This clone was detected a few times. The chain combines TRBV7-9 with TRBJ2-7, with 7 nucleotides matching TRBD2. Trimming at V came to 4 bases and at J to 7 bases, leaving 16 bases not matched to a gene. CDR3 length equals 16 residues. The germline V gene has CDR1 SEHNR and CDR2 FQNEAQ (reference sequence). The CDR3 coding sequence is TGTGCCAGCAGCTACGGGAGACTAGCCCAAAAAAGAGAGCAGTACTTC. Encoded protein: CASSYGRLAQKREQYF.

The J gene is TRBJ2-7, the V gene TRBV6-6; 7 bases agree with TRBD1. J gave up 4 bases and V 2 bases, and 11 bases lay outside the gene matches. The germline V gene encodes CDR1 MNHNY and CDR2 SVGAGI (reference sequence). The CDR3 totals 16 residues. For the CDR3, the DNA is TGTGCCAGCAGTTACCCGGGACAGCCAAAGCCTTACGAGCAGTACTTC. The encoded protein is CASSYPGQPKPYEQYF.

CDR3 amino acids: CSVGQGGTEAFF. CDR3 DNA: TGCAGCGTAGGACAGGGGGGCACTGAAGCTTTCTTT. The genes are TRBV29-1 and TRBJ1-1, with TRBD1 matching over 10 bases. V was clipped by 6 bases and J by 4 bases; unmatched bases: 2. The germline CDR1 and CDR2 sequences are SQVTM and ANQGSEA. The CDR3 sequence is 12 residues long.

The chain couples TRBV7-2 to TRBJ2-1; D gene uncertain. Trimming removed 0 bases at V and 0 bases at J, with 0 bases between. The germline gives CDR1 SGHTA, CDR2 FQGNSA. This CDR3 region has 13 residues. The CDR3 reads CASSLASYNEQFF. The CDR3, as DNA: TGTGCCAGCAGCTTAGCCTCCTACAATGAGCAGTTCTTC.

This clone rates as large. The chain has TRBV27 and TRBJ1-5; unclear D gene. The germline CDR1 and CDR2 sequences are MNHEY and SMNVEV (reference sequence). Trimming stripped 6 bases from V and 2 bases from J, with 8 bases between. The CDR3 covers 13 residues. For the CDR3, the DNA is TGTGCCAGCAGACCATTCGGCAATCAGCCCCAGCATTTT. Encoded protein: CASRPFGNQPQHF.

This clone appeared a few times. The chain joins TRBV5-6 to TRBJ1-5, with D unresolved. CDR3 length: 13 amino acids. Germline V lookup: CDR1 SGHDT, CDR2 YYEEEE. V was trimmed by 3 bases and J by 5 bases, leaving 9 bases between them. CDR3 amino acids: CASSSNRDQPQHF. In nucleotides, the CDR3 is TGTGCCAGCAGCTCCAACAGAGATCAGCCCCAGCATTTT.

V usage is TRBV5-1 and J usage is TRBJ2-3; 10 positions match TRBD2. Per the germline V gene, CDR1 is SGHRS and CDR2 is YFSETQ. V lost 1 base and J lost 2; bases outside the gene matches: 1. The CDR3 extends over 15 amino acids. The CDR3 spells CASSLTSGVTDTQYF. The CDR3 bases are TGCGCCAGCAGCTTGACTAGCGGGGTCACAGATACGCAGTATTTT.

The gene calls are TRBV13 and TRBJ2-1; 9 nucleotides agree with TRBD2. With V trimmed by 0 bases and J by 3 bases, 9 bases remained unmatched. Looked up from germline, CDR1 is PRHDT and CDR2 is FYEKMQ (reference sequence). This CDR3 contains 18 residues. The CDR3 here is CASSLGLIWTSVYNEQFF. DNA for the CDR3: TGTGCCAGCAGCTTAGGCCTAATTTGGACTAGCGTCTACAATGAGCAGTTCTTC.

The CDR3 protein is CASSQDRGASSGNTIYF. The DNA of the CDR3 is TGCGCCAGCAGCCAAGATAGGGGGGCCTCCTCTGGAAACACCATATATTTT. This rearrangement joins TRBV4-3 to TRBJ1-3; possible D gene TRBD1, 6 bases. The V gene's germline CDR1 is LGHNA and CDR2 YSLEER. V was clipped by 0 bases and J by 0 bases, with 12 bases between them. This CDR3 has 17 amino acids.

This clone appeared once. The gene calls are TRBV28 and TRBJ2-1; D not resolved. V lost 7 bases to trimming and J lost 0 bases, with 13 bases between them. The CDR3 has 15 residues. Per germline, CDR1 MDHEN and CDR2 SYDVKM. The CDR3 loop reads CASNDGGNSYNEQFF. CDR3 sequence (DNA): TGTGCCAGCAATGATGGCGGTAACTCCTACAATGAGCAGTTCTTC. Based on the CDR3 plus reference TRBV28 and TRBJ2-1, the full variable domain is DVKVTQSSRYLVKRTGEKVFLECVQDMDHENMFWYRQDPGLGLRLIYFSYDVKMKEKGDIPEGYSVSREKKERFSLILESASTNQTSMYLCASNDGGNSYNEQFFGPGTRLTVL.

The gene calls are TRBV19 and TRBJ1-5; 8 positions match TRBD1. The germline CDR1 and CDR2 sequences are LNHDA and SQIVND (reference sequence). The trim removed 3 bases at V and 9 bases at J, leaving 13 bases unmatched. The CDR3 is made up of 16 amino acids. The CDR3 nucleotides read TGTGCCAGTAGTATGGGACCCGGGACAGGTTTTTCGCCCCAGCATTTT. It yields the protein CASSMGPGTGFSPQHF.

The chain joins TRBV28 to TRBJ2-7; TRBD1 agrees at 11 bases. Germline V lookup: CDR1 MDHEN, CDR2 SYDVKM. Trimming at V came to 5 bases and at J to 6 bases, leaving 9 bases not matched to a gene. The CDR3 totals 15 residues. The CDR3 reads CASSTTRTGGIEQYF. DNA for the CDR3: TGTGCCAGCAGTACCACTCGGACAGGGGGCATCGAGCAGTACTTC.

V and J are TRBV28 and TRBJ1-2; D is unclear. The CDR3 covers 13 residues. V dropped 10 bases and J dropped 6 bases, with 18 bases sitting between them. The germline CDR1 and CDR2 sequences are MDHEN and SYDVKM. The CDR3, as DNA: TGTGCCACCCTGAAACCCTCTCGGGATGGCTACACCTTC. Protein: CATLKPSRDGYTF.

The chain couples TRBV28 to TRBJ1-6, with D uncertain. V was cut by 4 bases and J by 4 bases, with 20 bases left in between. In germline, CDR1 is MDHEN, CDR2 SYDVKM. This CDR3 region has 18 residues. The CDR3 DNA follows: TGTGCCAGCAGTTCCCCCTTTGGAACAATAGGGTATAATTCACCCCTCCACTTT. This gives the protein CASSSPFGTIGYNSPLHF.

The chain couples TRBV27 to TRBJ2-1; no reliable D call. Germline V gene data show CDR1 as MNHEY and CDR2 as SMNVEV (reference sequence). The CDR3 has 17 residues. The V gene lost 6 bases and the J gene lost 9 bases, with 27 bases spanning the gap. In DNA, the CDR3 is TGTGCCAGCAGCCCTAGATACAGTTTCCCTACTTTGTTTGAGCAGTTCTTC. Translation gives CASSPRYSFPTLFEQFF.

This chain connects TRBV7-3 to TRBJ2-1; TRBD1 might be the D (6 bases). CDR3 length: 18 amino acids. The ends were cut back, 4 bases at V and 2 bases at J, with 21 bases in the middle. The germline CDR1 and CDR2 sequences are SGHTA and FQGTGA. CDR3 residues: CASSSPTDRDTAYNEQFF. The CDR3 DNA follows: TGTGCCAGCAGCTCCCCAACGGACCGGGACACCGCCTACAATGAGCAGTTCTTC. Together with reference TRBV7-3 and TRBJ2-1, the CDR3 gives the full variable domain: GAGVSQTPSNKVTEKGKYVELRCDPISGHTALYWYRQSLGQGPEFLIYFQGTGAADDSGLPNDRFFAVRPEGSVSTLKIQRTERGDSAVYLCASSSPTDRDTAYNEQFFGPGTRLTVL.

This clone was seen only once. The genes are TRBV9 and TRBJ2-7; 9 bases align to TRBD1. Germline V gene lookup returns CDR1 SGDLS and CDR2 YYNGEE. CDR3 length: 15 amino acids. V trimming: 3 bases; J trimming: 5 bases; junction bases outside the gene matches: 9. The CDR3, as DNA: TGTGCCAGCAGCGCCCGGACAGGGGCATTGGACGAGCAGTACTTC. It codes for CASSARTGALDEQYF.

The rearrangement uses TRBV30 and TRBJ2-2; possibly TRBD2 for D (7 bases). The CDR3 consists of 13 residues. With 5 bases removed from V and 6 bases from J, the gap between germline ends came to 13 bases. Germline CDR1 and CDR2: GTSNPN and SVGIG (reference sequence). CDR3 sequence reads: CAWGIGGAGELFF. In DNA form, the CDR3 reads TGTGCCTGGGGGATAGGGGGGGCCGGGGAGCTGTTTTTT.